A selection of T cell receptor beta chains follows, all from one sample in a study of CD8 T cells in Susac syndrome. One entry per CDR3 protein, called by TCRdb with MiXCR from the immunoSEQ multiplex PCR reads. The sample shows approximately 74,000 distinct CDR3 sequences, approximately 93% of them seen only once. Material: CD8+ T cells from PBMCs. Source of these receptors: a human donor with Susac syndrome. The CDR3 runs from the conserved cysteine through the conserved F or W. Fields, in order: J gene, D gene, clone size, V gene, CDR3 DNA, CDR3 protein. D genes are given only for firm matches. The listing skips clone size in some rows; elsewhere it reads once, few, many or a size class.

J: TRBJ1-2; D: TRBD1; size: .; V: TRBV29-1; DNA: TGCAGCGTTGATGACAGGGGGGGCTATGGCTACACCTTC; CDR3: CSVDDRGGYGYTF
J: TRBJ2-7; D: TRBD2; size: .; V: TRBV12-3/TRBV12-4; DNA: TGTGCCAGCAACGAACTAGCGGGGGCCGACGAGCAGTACTTC; CDR3: CASNELAGADEQYF
J: TRBJ2-3; D: TRBD2; size: .; V: TRBV11-2; DNA: TGTGCCAGCAGCTCAATAACTAGCGGCACAGATACGCAGTATTTT; CDR3: CASSSITSGTDTQYF
J: TRBJ2-7; D: .; size: .; V: TRBV7-9; DNA: TGTGCCAGCAGCCCACGAATCCGGGACACTGACGAGCAGTACTTC; CDR3: CASSPRIRDTDEQYF
J: TRBJ2-7; D: TRBD1; size: few; V: TRBV25-1; DNA: TGTGCCAGCAGGGGTCGGGACAGCGTGAGCTCCTACGAGCAGTACTTC; CDR3: CASRGRDSVSSYEQYF
J: TRBJ2-1; D: TRBD2; size: once; V: TRBV12-3/TRBV12-4; DNA: TGTGCCAGCAGCTCTAGCGGGTCCTACAATGAGCAGTTCTTC; CDR3: CASSSSGSYNEQFF
J: TRBJ1-5; D: .; size: .; V: TRBV7-9; DNA: TGTGCCAGCAGCTTAGCGGGAGTCGGAAGCAATCAGCCCCAGCATTTT; CDR3: CASSLAGVGSNQPQHF
J: TRBJ2-1; D: TRBD2; size: .; V: TRBV7-9; DNA: TGTGCCAGCAGCTTAACAAGGGAGGGTGAGCAGTTCTTC; CDR3: CASSLTREGEQFF
J: TRBJ1-6; D: .; size: once; V: TRBV7-9; DNA: TGTGCCAGCAGCTCGTCGACTGGCTATAATTCACCCCTCCACTTT; CDR3: CASSSSTGYNSPLHF
J: TRBJ2-5; D: .; size: few; V: TRBV12-3/TRBV12-4; DNA: TGTGCCAGCAGTTTAGGCGTACAAGAGACCCAGTACTTC; CDR3: CASSLGVQETQYF
J: TRBJ1-6; D: .; size: .; V: TRBV7-9; DNA: TGTGCCAGCAGCTTATTTGGCGGGGGCTCTTCCTATAATTCACCCCTCCACTTT; CDR3: CASSLFGGGSSYNSPLHF
J: TRBJ1-1; D: .; size: .; V: TRBV2; DNA: TGTGCCAGCAGGAGGGCCTTGAACACTGAAGCTTTCTTT; CDR3: CASRRALNTEAFF
J: TRBJ2-4; D: .; size: .; V: TRBV15; DNA: TGTGCCACCAGCAGAGATGCGGGGATTGTGTACATTCAGTACTTC; CDR3: CATSRDAGIVYIQYF
J: TRBJ1-2; D: .; size: .; V: TRBV2; DNA: TGTGCCAGCAGAGCCCCGTCCGGGACGGATAACAACTATGGCTACACCTTC; CDR3: CASRAPSGTDNNYGYTF
J: TRBJ2-2; D: .; size: few; V: TRBV24-1; DNA: TGTGCCACCAGTGATGGCACCGGGGAGCTGTTTTTT; CDR3: CATSDGTGELFF
J: TRBJ2-7; D: TRBD1; size: .; V: TRBV6-5; DNA: TGTGCCAGCAGTTACGCACCGGGACAGGGGGCGCGGGAGCAGTACTTC; CDR3: CASSYAPGQGAREQYF
J: TRBJ2-5; D: TRBD2; size: once; V: TRBV6-6; DNA: TGTGCCAGCAGAGGACTAGCGGGATTAGTAGAGACCCAGTACTTC; CDR3: CASRGLAGLVETQYF
J: TRBJ1-5; D: .; size: once; V: TRBV24-1; DNA: TGTGCCACCGGCTCGGCGGGTCAGCCCCAGCATTTT; CDR3: CATGSAGQPQHF
J: TRBJ2-7; D: TRBD2; size: .; V: TRBV4-1; DNA: TGCGCCAGCAGCCCGCTGCTAGCGGGATTATACGAGCAGTACTTC; CDR3: CASSPLLAGLYEQYF
J: TRBJ2-7; D: .; size: .; V: TRBV2; DNA: TGTGCCAGCAGTGAAGGTGGGATGGCCGTCTACGAGCAGTACTTC; CDR3: CASSEGGMAVYEQYF
J: TRBJ1-5; D: TRBD1; size: .; V: TRBV5-6; DNA: TGTGCCAGCAGCCTGACTCGGACAGGGGCCCTTCATTTT; CDR3: CASSLTRTGALHF
J: TRBJ2-7; D: .; size: .; V: TRBV29-1; DNA: TGCAGCGTTGAGGTCCAGCCCTACGAGCAGTACTTC; CDR3: CSVEVQPYEQYF
J: TRBJ1-1; D: .; size: .; V: TRBV10-3; DNA: TGTGCCATCAGTGGAGAATCTGAAGCTTTCTTT; CDR3: CAISGESEAFF
J: TRBJ2-1; D: .; size: .; V: TRBV29-1; DNA: TGCAGCGTTGTTGTGTATGAGCAGTTCTTC; CDR3: CSVVVYEQFF
J: TRBJ2-3; D: .; size: .; V: TRBV5-4; DNA: TGTGCCAGCAGCTTGGAGGGATACACAGATACGCAGTATTTT; CDR3: CASSLEGYTDTQYF
J: TRBJ2-7; D: .; size: .; V: TRBV19; DNA: TGTGCCAGTAGCCAGGGGATCCTCTACGAGCAGTACTTC; CDR3: CASSQGILYEQYF
J: TRBJ2-3; D: TRBD2; size: .; V: TRBV12-3/TRBV12-4; DNA: TGTGCCAGCAGTGCCGGGACTAGTGATGTAGATACGCAGTATTTT; CDR3: CASSAGTSDVDTQYF
J: TRBJ1-5; D: .; size: .; V: TRBV27; DNA: TGTGCCAGCAGTCGACTTGGCGGCAATCAGCCCCAGCATTTT; CDR3: CASSRLGGNQPQHF
J: TRBJ1-1; D: TRBD1; size: .; V: TRBV27; DNA: TGTGCCAGCAGTTTAAGGACAGGGTCGGGGCCTGAAGCTTTCTTT; CDR3: CASSLRTGSGPEAFF
J: TRBJ2-5; D: .; size: .; V: TRBV9; DNA: TGTGCCAGCAGCAGGGTATCGTTCCAAGAGACCCAGTACTTC; CDR3: CASSRVSFQETQYF
J: TRBJ1-4; D: .; size: once; V: TRBV27; DNA: TGTGCCAGCCGCCGAGGGGACTTTAATGAAAAACTGTTTTTT; CDR3: CASRRGDFNEKLFF
J: TRBJ2-2; D: .; size: .; V: TRBV27; DNA: TGTGCCAGCAGTTTACGATCCACCGGGGAGCTGTTTTTT; CDR3: CASSLRSTGELFF
J: TRBJ1-4; D: .; size: .; V: TRBV6-2/TRBV6-3; DNA: TGTGCCAGCAGTTCCCAGGCGACGGGACGTCTTGAAAAACTGTTTTTT; CDR3: CASSSQATGRLEKLFF
J: TRBJ2-7; D: .; size: .; V: TRBV13; DNA: TGTGCCAGCAGCTTAGGCCGGGCAGCCTACGAGCAGTACTTC; CDR3: CASSLGRAAYEQYF
J: TRBJ2-4; D: .; size: once; V: TRBV4-2; DNA: TGTGCCAGCAGCCAAATCGGCCAGGGAAACATTCAGTACTTC; CDR3: CASSQIGQGNIQYF
J: TRBJ1-1; D: .; size: .; V: TRBV19; DNA: TGTGCCAGTATGGATGGCCAAGCTTTCTTT; CDR3: CASMDGQAFF
J: TRBJ1-1; D: .; size: .; V: TRBV5-4; DNA: TGTGCCAGCAGCCTGTGGTGGGGGAGCAGCGACACTGAAGCTTTCTTT; CDR3: CASSLWWGSSDTEAFF
J: TRBJ2-7; D: TRBD1; size: .; V: TRBV5-1; DNA: TGCGCCAGCAGCATAACAGGGGTTGCCTACGAGCAGTACTTC; CDR3: CASSITGVAYEQYF
J: TRBJ2-1; D: .; size: .; V: TRBV18; DNA: TGTGCCAGCTCACCACACCCCAGGACCTACAATGAGCAGTTCTTC; CDR3: CASSPHPRTYNEQFF
J: TRBJ2-7; D: .; size: once; V: TRBV4-3; DNA: TGCGCCAGCAGCCAAGATATAGGAGGGCTCTACGAGCAGTACTTC; CDR3: CASSQDIGGLYEQYF
J: TRBJ2-1; D: .; size: .; V: TRBV6-1; DNA: TGTGCCAGCAGTGGACTACTAGCAAAGATTACCTACAATGAGCAGTTCTTC; CDR3: CASSGLLAKITYNEQFF
J: TRBJ2-1; D: TRBD1; size: .; V: TRBV30; DNA: TGTGCCTGCCTCAGGGGGACCCACAATGAGCAGTTCTTC; CDR3: CACLRGTHNEQFF
J: TRBJ2-3; D: .; size: .; V: TRBV7-9; DNA: TGTGCCAGCACAAACCGGGACACCAGCTACGATACGCAGTATTTT; CDR3: CASTNRDTSYDTQYF
J: TRBJ2-2; D: .; size: once; V: TRBV12-3/TRBV12-4; DNA: TGTGCCAGCAGTTCCTACACCGGGGAGCTGTTTTTT; CDR3: CASSSYTGELFF
J: TRBJ2-1; D: .; size: .; V: TRBV3-1; DNA: TGTGCCAGCAGCCAAGCCCAGCCCGCGGACAATGAGCAGTTCTTC; CDR3: CASSQAQPADNEQFF